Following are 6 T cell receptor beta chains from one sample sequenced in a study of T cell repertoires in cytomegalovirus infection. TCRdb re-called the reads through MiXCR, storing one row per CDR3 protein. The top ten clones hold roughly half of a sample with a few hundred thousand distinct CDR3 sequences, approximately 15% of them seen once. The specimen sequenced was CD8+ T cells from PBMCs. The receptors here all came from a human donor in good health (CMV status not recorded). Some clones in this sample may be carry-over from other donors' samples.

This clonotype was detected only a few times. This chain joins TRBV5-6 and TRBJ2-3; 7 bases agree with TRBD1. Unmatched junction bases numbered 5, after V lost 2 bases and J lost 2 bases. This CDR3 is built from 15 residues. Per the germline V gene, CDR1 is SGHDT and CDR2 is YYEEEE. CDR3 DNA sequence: TGTGCCAGCAGCTTCGACAGGGACCTCACAGATACGCAGTATTTT. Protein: CASSFDRDLTDTQYF.

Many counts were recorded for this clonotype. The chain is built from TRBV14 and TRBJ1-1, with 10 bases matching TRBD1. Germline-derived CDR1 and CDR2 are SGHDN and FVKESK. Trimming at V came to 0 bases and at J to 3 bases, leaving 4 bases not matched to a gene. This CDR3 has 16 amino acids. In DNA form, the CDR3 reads TGTGCCAGCAGCCAAGAAGGGGGGACAGGGGACACTGAAGCTTTCTTT. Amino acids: CASSQEGGTGDTEAFF.

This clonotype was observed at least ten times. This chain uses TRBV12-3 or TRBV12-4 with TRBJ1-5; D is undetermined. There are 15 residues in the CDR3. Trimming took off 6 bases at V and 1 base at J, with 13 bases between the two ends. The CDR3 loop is CASSQVFSSNQPQHF. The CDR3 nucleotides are TGTGCCAGCAGCCAAGTCTTTAGCAGCAATCAGCCCCAGCATTTT.

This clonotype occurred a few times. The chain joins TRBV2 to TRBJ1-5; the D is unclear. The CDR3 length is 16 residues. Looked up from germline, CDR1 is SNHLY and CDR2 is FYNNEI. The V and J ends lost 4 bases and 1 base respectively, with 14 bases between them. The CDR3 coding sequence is TGTGCCAGCAGTGCACTGGAGGGAACGAGCAATCAGCCCCAGCATTTT. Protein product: CASSALEGTSNQPQHF.

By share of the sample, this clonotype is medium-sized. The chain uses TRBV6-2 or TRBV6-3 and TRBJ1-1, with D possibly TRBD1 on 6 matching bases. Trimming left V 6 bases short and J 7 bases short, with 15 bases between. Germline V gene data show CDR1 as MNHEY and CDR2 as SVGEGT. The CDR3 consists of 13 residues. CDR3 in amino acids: CASSERDTGEAFF. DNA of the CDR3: TGTGCCAGCAGCGAGCGGGACACCGGTGAAGCTTTCTTT.

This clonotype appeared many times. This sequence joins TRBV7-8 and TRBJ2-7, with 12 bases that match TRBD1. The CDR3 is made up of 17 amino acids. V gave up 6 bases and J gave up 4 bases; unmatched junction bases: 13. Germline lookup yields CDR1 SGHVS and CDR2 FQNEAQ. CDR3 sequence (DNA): TGTGCCAGCAGGGAAATCCAGGGACAGGGGGCTCCATACGAGCAGTACTTC. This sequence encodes CASREIQGQGAPYEQYF. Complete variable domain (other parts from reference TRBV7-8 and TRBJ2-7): GAGVSQSPRYKVAKRGQDVALRCDPISGHVSLFWYQQALGQGPEFLTYFQNEAQLDKSGLPSDRFFAERPEGSVSTLKIQRTQQEDSAVYLCASREIQGQGAPYEQYFGPGTRLTVT.